The sequence of this TCR beta chain was determined in a study of blood T cell repertoires in COVID-19. CDR1 KGHDR and CDR2 SFDVKD come from the germline V gene. The CDR3 spans 14 residues. J gave up 6 bases and V 4 bases, and 4 bases lay outside the gene matches. Participants' own reports of clinical history determined their cohort assignment. Method: immunoSEQ multiplex PCR; TCRdb's copy keeps in-frame clones and lacks some. The data hold some 200,000 clones, with approximately 78% observed a single time. What was sequenced was PBMCs or T cells enriched from blood (not recorded which). The sequence came from a man aged 35 to 55 who had recovered from COVID-19. The chain combines TRBV24-1 with TRBJ2-1; 8 nucleotides agree with TRBD1. CDR3 bases: TGTGCCACCAGTGACGACAGGGGTGGCAATGAGCAGTTCTTC. Its translation: CATSDDRGGNEQFF.